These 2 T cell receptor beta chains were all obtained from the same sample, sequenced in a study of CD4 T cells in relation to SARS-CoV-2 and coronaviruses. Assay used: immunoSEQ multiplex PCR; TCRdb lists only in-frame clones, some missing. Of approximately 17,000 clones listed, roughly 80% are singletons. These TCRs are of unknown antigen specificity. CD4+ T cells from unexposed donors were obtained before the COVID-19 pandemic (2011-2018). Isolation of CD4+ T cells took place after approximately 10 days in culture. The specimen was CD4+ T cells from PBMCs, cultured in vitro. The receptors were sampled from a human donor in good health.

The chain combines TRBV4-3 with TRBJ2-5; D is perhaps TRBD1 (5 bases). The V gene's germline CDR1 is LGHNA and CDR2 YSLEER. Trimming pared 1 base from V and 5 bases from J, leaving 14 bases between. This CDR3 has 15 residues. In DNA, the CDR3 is TGCGCCAGCAGCCAAGTCAAAGGGGTCGGTGAGACCCAGTACTTC. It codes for CASSQVKGVGETQYF.

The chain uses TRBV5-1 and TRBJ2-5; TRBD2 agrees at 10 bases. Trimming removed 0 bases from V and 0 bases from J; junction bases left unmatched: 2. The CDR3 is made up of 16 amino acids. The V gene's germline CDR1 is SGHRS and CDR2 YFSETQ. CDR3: CASSLGTSGYQETQYF. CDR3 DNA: TGCGCCAGCAGCTTGGGGACTAGCGGCTACCAAGAGACCCAGTACTTC.